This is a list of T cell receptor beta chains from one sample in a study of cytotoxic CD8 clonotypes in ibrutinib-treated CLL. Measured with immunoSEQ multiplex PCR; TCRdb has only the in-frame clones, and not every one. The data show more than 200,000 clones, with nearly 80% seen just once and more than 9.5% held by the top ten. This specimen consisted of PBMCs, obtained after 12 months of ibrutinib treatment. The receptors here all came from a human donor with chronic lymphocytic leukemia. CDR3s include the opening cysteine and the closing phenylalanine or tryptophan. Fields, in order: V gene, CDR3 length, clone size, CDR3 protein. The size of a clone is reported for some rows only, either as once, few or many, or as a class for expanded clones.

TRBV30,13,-,CAWMWGGLDTQYF
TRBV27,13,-,CASSLRQGTEAFF
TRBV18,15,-,CASSPPGQTLGEAFF
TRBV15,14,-,CATSRGGSEETQYF
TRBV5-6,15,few,CASSSSGGVADTQYF
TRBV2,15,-,CASRYSVAGSHEQFF
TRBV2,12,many,CATRDRDYGYTF
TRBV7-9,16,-,CASSLSESFSDTEAFF
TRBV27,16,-,CASSKRTGGSGGELFF
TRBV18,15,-,CASSPAASLGGEQYF
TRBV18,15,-,CASSPPSVMNTEAFF
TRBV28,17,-,CASRSFQGVETGFGYTF
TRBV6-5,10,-,CASLGDTQYF
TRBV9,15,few,CASSVAGANTGELFF
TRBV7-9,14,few,CASSLEQEVEKLFF